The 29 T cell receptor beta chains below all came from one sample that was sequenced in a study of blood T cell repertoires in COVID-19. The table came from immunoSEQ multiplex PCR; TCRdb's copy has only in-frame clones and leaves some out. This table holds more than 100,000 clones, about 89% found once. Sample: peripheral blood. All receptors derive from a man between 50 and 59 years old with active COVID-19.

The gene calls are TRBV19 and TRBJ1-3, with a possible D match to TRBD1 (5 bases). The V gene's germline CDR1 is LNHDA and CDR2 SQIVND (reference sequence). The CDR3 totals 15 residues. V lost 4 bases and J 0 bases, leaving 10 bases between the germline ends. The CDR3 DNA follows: TGTGCCAGTAGTAACCGACAGCCCTCTGGAAACACCATATATTTT. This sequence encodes CASSNRQPSGNTIYF.

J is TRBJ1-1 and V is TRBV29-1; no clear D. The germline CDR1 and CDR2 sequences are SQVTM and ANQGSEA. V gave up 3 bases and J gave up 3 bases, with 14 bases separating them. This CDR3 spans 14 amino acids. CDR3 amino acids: CSVEVGGRDTEAFF. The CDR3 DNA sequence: TGCAGCGTTGAGGTAGGAGGGAGGGACACTGAAGCTTTCTTT.

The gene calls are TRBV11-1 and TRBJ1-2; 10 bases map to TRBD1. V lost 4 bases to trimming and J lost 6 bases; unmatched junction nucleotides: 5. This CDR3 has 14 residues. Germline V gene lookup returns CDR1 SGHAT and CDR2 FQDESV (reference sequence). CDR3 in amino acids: CASSSRGTGDGYTF. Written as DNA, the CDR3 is TGTGCCAGCAGCTCCAGGGGGACAGGGGATGGCTACACCTTC.

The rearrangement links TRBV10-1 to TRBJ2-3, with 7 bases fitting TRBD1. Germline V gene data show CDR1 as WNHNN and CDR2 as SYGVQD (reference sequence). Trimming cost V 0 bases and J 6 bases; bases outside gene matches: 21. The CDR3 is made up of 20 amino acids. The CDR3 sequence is CASSESNRGRPVTLTDTQYF. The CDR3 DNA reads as TGCGCCAGCAGTGAGTCGAACAGGGGAAGGCCCGTAACTCTAACGGATACGCAGTATTTT.

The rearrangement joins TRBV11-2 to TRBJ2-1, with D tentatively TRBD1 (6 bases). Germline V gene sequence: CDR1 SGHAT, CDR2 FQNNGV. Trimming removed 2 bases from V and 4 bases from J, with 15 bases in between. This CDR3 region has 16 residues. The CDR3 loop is CASSLSRGPQYNEQFF. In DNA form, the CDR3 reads TGTGCCAGCAGCTTAAGCAGGGGCCCCCAGTACAATGAGCAGTTCTTC.

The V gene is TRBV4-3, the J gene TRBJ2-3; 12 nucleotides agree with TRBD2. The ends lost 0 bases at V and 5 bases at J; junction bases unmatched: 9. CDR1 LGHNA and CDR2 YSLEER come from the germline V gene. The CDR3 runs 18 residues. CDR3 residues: CASSQDVGRTSGVDTQYF. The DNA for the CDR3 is TGCGCCAGCAGCCAAGACGTTGGGAGGACTAGCGGGGTAGATACGCAGTATTTT.

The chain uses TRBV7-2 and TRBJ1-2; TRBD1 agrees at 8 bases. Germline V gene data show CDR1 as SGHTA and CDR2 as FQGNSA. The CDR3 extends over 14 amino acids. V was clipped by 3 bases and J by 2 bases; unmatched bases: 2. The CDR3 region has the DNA TGTGCCAGCAGCTTGGACAGGGCGAACTATGGCTACACCTTC. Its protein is CASSLDRANYGYTF.

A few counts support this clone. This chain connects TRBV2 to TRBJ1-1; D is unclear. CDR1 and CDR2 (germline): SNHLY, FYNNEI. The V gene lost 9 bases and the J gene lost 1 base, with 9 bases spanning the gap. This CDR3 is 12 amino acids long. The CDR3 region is CARSQPNTEAFF. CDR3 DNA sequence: TGTGCCAGATCACAGCCGAACACTGAAGCTTTCTTT.

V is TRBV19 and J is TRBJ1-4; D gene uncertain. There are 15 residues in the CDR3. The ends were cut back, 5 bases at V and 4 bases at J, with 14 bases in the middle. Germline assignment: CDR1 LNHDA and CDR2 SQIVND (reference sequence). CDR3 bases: TGTGCCAGTAGTCCGGGGTCTGTGCATAATGAAAAACTGTTTTTT. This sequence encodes CASSPGSVHNEKLFF.

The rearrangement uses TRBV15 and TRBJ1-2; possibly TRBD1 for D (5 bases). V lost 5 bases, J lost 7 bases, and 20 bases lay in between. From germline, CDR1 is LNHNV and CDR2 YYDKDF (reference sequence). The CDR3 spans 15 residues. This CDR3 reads CATSSLWGEEGGYTF. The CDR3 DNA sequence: TGTGCCACCAGCTCGTTGTGGGGGGAGGAAGGTGGCTACACCTTC.

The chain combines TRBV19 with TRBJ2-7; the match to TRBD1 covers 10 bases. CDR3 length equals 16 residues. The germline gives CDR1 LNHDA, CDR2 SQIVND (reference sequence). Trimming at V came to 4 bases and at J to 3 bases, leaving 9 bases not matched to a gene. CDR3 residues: CASSTSRRDRGYEQYF. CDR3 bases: TGTGCCAGTAGTACCAGCCGGAGGGACAGGGGCTACGAGCAGTACTTC.

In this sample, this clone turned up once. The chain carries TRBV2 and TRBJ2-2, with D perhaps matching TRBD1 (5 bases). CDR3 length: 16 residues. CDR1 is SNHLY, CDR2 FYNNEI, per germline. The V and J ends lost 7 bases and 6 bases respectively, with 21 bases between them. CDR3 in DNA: TGTGCCAGCATTCGATTTGACAGAAGTAAATCCGGGGAGCTGTTTTTT. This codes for CASIRFDRSKSGELFF. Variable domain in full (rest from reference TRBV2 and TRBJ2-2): EPEVTQTPSHQVTQMGQEVILRCVPISNHLYFYWYRQILGQKVEFLVSFYNNEISEKSEIFDDQFSVERPDGSNFTLKIRSTKLEDSAMYFCASIRFDRSKSGELFFGEGSRLTVL.

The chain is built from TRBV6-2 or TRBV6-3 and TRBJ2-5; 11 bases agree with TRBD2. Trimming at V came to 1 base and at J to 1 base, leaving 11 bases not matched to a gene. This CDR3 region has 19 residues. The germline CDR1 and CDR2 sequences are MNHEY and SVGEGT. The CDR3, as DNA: TGTGCCAGCAGTTACTACCGACTAGCGGGGATGGCAAGCCAAGAGACCCAGTACTTC. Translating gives CASSYYRLAGMASQETQYF.

CDR3 sequence: CASSPRREGTQYF. The CDR3 DNA is TGTGCCAGCTCACCAAGGCGCGAGGGGACCCAGTACTTC. The chain joins TRBV18 to TRBJ2-5; D is perhaps TRBD2 (5 bases). V was shortened by 2 bases and J by 7 bases, with 11 bases between the two germline ends. From germline, CDR1 is KGHSH and CDR2 LQKENI. This CDR3 region has 13 residues.

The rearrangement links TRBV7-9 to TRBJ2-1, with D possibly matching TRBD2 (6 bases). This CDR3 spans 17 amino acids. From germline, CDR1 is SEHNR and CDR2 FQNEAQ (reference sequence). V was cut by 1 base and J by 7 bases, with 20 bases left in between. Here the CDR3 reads CASSLGSDYPLSNEQFF. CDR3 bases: TGTGCCAGCAGCTTAGGTTCGGACTATCCCTTATCGAATGAGCAGTTCTTC.

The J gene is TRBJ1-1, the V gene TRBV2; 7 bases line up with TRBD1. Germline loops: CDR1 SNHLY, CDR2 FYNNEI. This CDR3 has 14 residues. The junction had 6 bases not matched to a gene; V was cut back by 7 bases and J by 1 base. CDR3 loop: CASKGGRENTEAFF. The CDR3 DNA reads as TGTGCCAGCAAAGGGGGCAGAGAGAACACTGAAGCTTTCTTT.

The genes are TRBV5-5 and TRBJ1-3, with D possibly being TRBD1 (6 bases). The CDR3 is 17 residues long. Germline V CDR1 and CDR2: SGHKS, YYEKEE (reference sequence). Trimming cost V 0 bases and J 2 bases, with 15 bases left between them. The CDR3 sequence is CASSLGRTDRAGNTIYF. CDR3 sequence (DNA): TGTGCCAGCAGCTTGGGCCGGACAGACCGGGCTGGAAACACCATATATTTT.

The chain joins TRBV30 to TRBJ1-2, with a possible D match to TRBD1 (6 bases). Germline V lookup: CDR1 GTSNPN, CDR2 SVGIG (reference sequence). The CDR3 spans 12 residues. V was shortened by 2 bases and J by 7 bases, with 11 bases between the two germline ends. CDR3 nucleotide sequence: TGTGCCTGGAGTCGACAGGATGGTGGCTACACCTTC. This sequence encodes CAWSRQDGGYTF. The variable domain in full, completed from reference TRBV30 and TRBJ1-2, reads SQTIHQWPATLVQPVGSPLSLECTVEGTSNPNLYWYRQAAGRGLQLLFYSVGIGQISSEVPQNLSASRPQDRQFILSSKKLLLSDSGFYLCAWSRQDGGYTFGSGTRLTVV.

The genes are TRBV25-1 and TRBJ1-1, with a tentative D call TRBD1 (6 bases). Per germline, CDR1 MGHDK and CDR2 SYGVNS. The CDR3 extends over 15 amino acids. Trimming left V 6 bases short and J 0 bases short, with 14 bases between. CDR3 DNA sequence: TGTGCCAGCAGACAGACAGGCATTTTGAACACTGAAGCTTTCTTT. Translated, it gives CASRQTGILNTEAFF.

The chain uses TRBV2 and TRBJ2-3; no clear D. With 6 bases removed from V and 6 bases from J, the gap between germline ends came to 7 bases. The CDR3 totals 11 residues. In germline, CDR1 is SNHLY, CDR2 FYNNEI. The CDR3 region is CASRTFDTQYF. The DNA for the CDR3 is TGTGCCAGCAGGACTTTCGATACGCAGTATTTT.

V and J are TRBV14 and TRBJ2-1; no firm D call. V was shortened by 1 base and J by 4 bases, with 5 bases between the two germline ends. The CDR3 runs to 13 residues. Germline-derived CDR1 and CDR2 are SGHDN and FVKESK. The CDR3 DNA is TGTGCCAGCAGCCAAGGCAGATACAATGAGCAGTTCTTC. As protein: CASSQGRYNEQFF. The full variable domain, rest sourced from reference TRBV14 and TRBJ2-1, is EAGVTQFPSHSVIEKGQTVTLRCDPISGHDNLYWYRRVMGKEIKFLLHFVKESKQDESGMPNNRFLAERTGGTYSTLKVQPAELEDSGVYFCASSQGRYNEQFFGPGTRLTVL.

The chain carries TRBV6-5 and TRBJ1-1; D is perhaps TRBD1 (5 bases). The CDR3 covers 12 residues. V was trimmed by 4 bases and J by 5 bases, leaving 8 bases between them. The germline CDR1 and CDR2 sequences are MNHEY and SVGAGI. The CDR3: CASSFGGTEAFF. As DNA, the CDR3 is TGTGCCAGCAGTTTTGGGGGGACTGAAGCTTTCTTT.

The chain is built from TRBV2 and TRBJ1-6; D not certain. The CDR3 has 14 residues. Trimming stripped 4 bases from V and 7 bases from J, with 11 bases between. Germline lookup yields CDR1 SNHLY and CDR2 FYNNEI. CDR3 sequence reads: CASSGLAHNSPLHF. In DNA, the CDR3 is TGTGCCAGCAGTGGGCTCGCTCACAATTCACCCCTCCACTTT.

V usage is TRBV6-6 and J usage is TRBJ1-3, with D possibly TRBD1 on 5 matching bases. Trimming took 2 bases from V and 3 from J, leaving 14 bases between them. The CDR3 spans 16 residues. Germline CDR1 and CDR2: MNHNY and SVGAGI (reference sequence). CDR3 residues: CASSYGDWGGGNTIYF. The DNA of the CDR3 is TGTGCCAGCAGTTACGGAGATTGGGGGGGTGGAAACACCATATATTTT.

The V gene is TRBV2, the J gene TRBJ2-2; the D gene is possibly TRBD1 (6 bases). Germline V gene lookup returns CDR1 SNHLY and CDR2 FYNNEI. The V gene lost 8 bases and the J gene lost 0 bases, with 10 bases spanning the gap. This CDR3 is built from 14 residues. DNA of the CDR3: TGTGCCAGCGGGGGACAAACGAACACCGGGGAGCTGTTTTTT. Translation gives CASGGQTNTGELFF.

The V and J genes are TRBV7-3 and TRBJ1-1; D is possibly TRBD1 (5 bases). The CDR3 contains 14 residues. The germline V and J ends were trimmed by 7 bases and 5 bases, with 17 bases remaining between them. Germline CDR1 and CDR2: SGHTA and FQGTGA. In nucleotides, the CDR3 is TGTGCCAGCAAAAACGGGCAGGGCCTAACTGAAGCTTTCTTT. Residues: CASKNGQGLTEAFF.

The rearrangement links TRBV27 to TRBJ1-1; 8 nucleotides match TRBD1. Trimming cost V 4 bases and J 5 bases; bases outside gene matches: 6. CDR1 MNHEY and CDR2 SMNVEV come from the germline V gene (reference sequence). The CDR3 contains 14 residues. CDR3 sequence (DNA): TGTGCCAGCAGTTCAATGACAGGGGAGACTGAAGCTTTCTTT. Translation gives CASSSMTGETEAFF.

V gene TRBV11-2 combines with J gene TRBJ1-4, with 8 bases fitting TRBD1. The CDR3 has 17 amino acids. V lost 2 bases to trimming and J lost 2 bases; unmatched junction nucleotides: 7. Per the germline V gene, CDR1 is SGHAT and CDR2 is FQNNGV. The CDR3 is CASSLLRGQGTNEKLFF. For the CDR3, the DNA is TGTGCCAGCAGCTTACTCAGGGGGCAAGGGACTAATGAAAAACTGTTTTTT. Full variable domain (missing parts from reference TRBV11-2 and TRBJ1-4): EAGVAQSPRYKIIEKRQSVAFWCNPISGHATLYWYQQILGQGPKLLIQFQNNGVVDDSQLPKDRFSAERLKGVDSTLKIQPAKLEDSAVYLCASSLLRGQGTNEKLFFGSGTQLSVL.

As DNA, the CDR3 is TGTGCCAGCAGCTTTCGAAGGGGTGAAAAACTGTTTTTT. Amino acid sequence: CASSFRRGEKLFF. This chain connects TRBV5-6 to TRBJ1-4; a weak D match, TRBD1 (5 bases). Germline CDR1 reads SGHDT; CDR2 reads YYEEEE. V dropped 2 bases and J dropped 7 bases, with 9 bases sitting between them. This CDR3 region has 13 residues.